Listed here are 16 T cell receptor beta chains from one sample, sequenced in a study of cytomegalovirus exposure and HLA in healthy donors. PCR used 60 Vbeta primers and 13 Jbeta primers. Sequenced by immunoSEQ multiplex PCR; TCRdb stores in-frame clones only, minus some. The sample has under 150,000 clones; around 77% are singletons. Sequencing was carried out using PBMCs. These receptor sequences come from a woman aged 60-70 years in good health and CMV-seronegative.

The rearrangement joins TRBV5-1 to TRBJ2-2; 12 bases map to TRBD1. Trimming removed 7 bases from V and 5 bases from J; junction bases left unmatched: 15. The V gene's germline CDR1 is SGHRS and CDR2 YFSETQ. The CDR3 extends over 18 amino acids. CDR3 sequence reads: CASASGTGGASRTGELFF. The CDR3 DNA reads as TGCGCCAGCGCAAGTGGGACAGGGGGCGCGTCGAGGACCGGGGAGCTGTTTTTT.

The rearrangement links TRBV2 to TRBJ2-1; 9 nucleotides align to TRBD2. The CDR3 is 15 amino acids. The V gene end was trimmed by 4 bases and the J gene end by 7 bases; junction bases not matched to a gene: 8. Germline values: CDR1 SNHLY, CDR2 FYNNEI. The CDR3 loop reads CASSVGGRAGNEQFF. The CDR3 nucleotides are TGTGCCAGCAGTGTTGGCGGGAGGGCCGGGAATGAGCAGTTCTTC.

The chain is built from TRBV5-6 and TRBJ1-2; 12 bases are a match to TRBD1. After removal of 4 bases from V and 5 bases from J, the junction contained 6 bases not matched to a gene. Germline V gene data show CDR1 as SGHDT and CDR2 as YYEEEE. This CDR3 comprises 15 residues. CDR3 sequence reads: CASSRGTGGPYGYTF. The CDR3 DNA is TGTGCCAGCAGCAGAGGGACAGGGGGCCCATATGGCTACACCTTC.

This chain uses TRBV9 with TRBJ2-3; TRBD2 might be the D (5 bases). Germline CDR1 SGDLS, CDR2 YYNGEE. This CDR3 is 17 amino acids long. The V gene lost 2 bases and the J gene lost 0 bases, with 16 bases spanning the gap. CDR3 amino acids: CASSVHGGRASTDTQYF. In nucleotides, the CDR3 is TGTGCCAGCAGCGTCCACGGAGGACGCGCAAGCACAGATACGCAGTATTTT.

This chain connects TRBV18 to TRBJ1-2; maybe TRBD1 (5 bases). This CDR3 is 15 amino acids long. The germline V gene has CDR1 KGHSH and CDR2 LQKENI. Trimming removed 0 bases at V and 4 bases at J, with 12 bases between. CDR3 region: CASSPPTGISYGYTF. The CDR3 DNA reads as TGTGCCAGCTCACCACCAACAGGCATCTCCTATGGCTACACCTTC.

The CDR3 region is CASSPGTIYEQYF. In DNA form, the CDR3 reads TGTGCCAGCAGCCCCGGGACTATCTACGAGCAGTACTTC. The chain carries TRBV7-3 and TRBJ2-5; 7 positions match TRBD2. The assigned J gene may be wrong: the sequence end matches TRBJ2-7 better. This CDR3 comprises 13 residues. The germline CDR1 and CDR2 sequences are SGHTA and FQGTGA.

This rearrangement joins TRBV7-9 to TRBJ1-1, with no clear D. There are 14 residues in the CDR3. V was clipped by 1 base and J by 5 bases, with 11 bases between them. From germline, CDR1 is SEHNR and CDR2 FQNEAQ (reference sequence). The CDR3 bases are TGTGCCAGCAGCTTAGATGAGGGTTGGACTGAAGCTTTCTTT. This gives the protein CASSLDEGWTEAFF.

The rearrangement links TRBV28 to TRBJ2-5; 12 bases agree with TRBD2. This CDR3 comprises 16 residues. Germline CDR1 and CDR2: MDHEN and SYDVKM. Trimming removed 1 base from V and 5 bases from J; junction bases left unmatched: 5. The CDR3 here is CASSLSTSGRSETQYF. The CDR3 DNA follows: TGTGCCAGCAGTTTATCGACTAGCGGGAGATCGGAGACCCAGTACTTC. Based on the CDR3 plus reference TRBV28 and TRBJ2-5, the full variable domain is DVKVTQSSRYLVKRTGEKVFLECVQDMDHENMFWYRQDPGLGLRLIYFSYDVKMKEKGDIPEGYSVSREKKERFSLILESASTNQTSMYLCASSLSTSGRSETQYFGPGTRLLVL.

The V and J genes are TRBV9 and TRBJ1-2, with 10 bases aligning to TRBD1. This CDR3 is built from 14 residues. The germline V gene encodes CDR1 SGDLS and CDR2 YYNGEE. V lost 0 bases and J lost 5; bases outside the gene matches: 1. The CDR3 DNA reads as TGTGCCAGCAGCGTAGGGACAGGGGGGTATGGCTACACCTTC. It translates to CASSVGTGGYGYTF.

The rearrangement links TRBV6-1 to TRBJ1-2, with no clear D. The V gene's germline CDR1 is MNHNS and CDR2 SASEGT. The CDR3 spans 12 residues. Trimming cost V 3 bases and J 4 bases, with 6 bases left between them. The CDR3 nucleotides are TGTGCCAGCAGTGAGAGAATCTATGGCTACACCTTC. This translates into CASSERIYGYTF.

There are a few counts of this clone. The same CDR3 also results from other DNA sequences found in this sample. The genes are TRBV2 and TRBJ2-3; 7 bases are a match to TRBD2. The CDR3 sequence is 15 residues long. CDR1 is SNHLY and CDR2 is FYNNEI in the germline V gene. V gave up 1 base and J gave up 1 base; unmatched junction bases: 2. CDR3 in amino acids: CASSEERGGTDTQYF. The CDR3 DNA reads TGTGCCAGCAGTGAAGAGCGGGGAGGCACAGATACGCAGTATTTT.

The V gene is TRBV10-2, the J gene TRBJ2-7; tentatively, D is TRBD2 (6 bases). In germline, CDR1 is WSHSY, CDR2 SAAADI. Trimming stripped 4 bases from V and 3 bases from J, with 7 bases between. The CDR3 is 12 residues long. In nucleotides, the CDR3 is TGCGCCAGCAGTGTGGGGGGCTACGAGCAGTACTTC. The encoded protein is CASSVGGYEQYF.

The chain uses TRBV7-9 and TRBJ2-7; a weak D match, TRBD2 (5 bases). The CDR3 has 16 residues. V lost 1 base and J lost 5, with 18 bases in between. The V gene's germline CDR1 is SEHNR and CDR2 FQNEAQ (reference sequence). CDR3 region: CASSLGRTGSGDEQYF. The CDR3 DNA reads TGTGCCAGCAGCTTAGGCCGAACGGGGTCCGGGGACGAGCAGTACTTC.

Concerning this clone: Its ends do not fully match the called genes, so a read error is possible. The chain couples TRBV28 to TRBJ2-7, with D possibly matching TRBD2 (5 bases). Germline V gives CDR1 MDHEN, CDR2 SYDVKM. This CDR3 comprises 16 residues. The CDR3 reads CTSSPRGWVGPYEQYF. In DNA form, the CDR3 reads TGTACCAGCAGTCCTAGAGGGTGGGTTGGTCCCTACGAGCAGTACTTC.

This sequence joins TRBV27 and TRBJ2-3; a possible D gene is TRBD2 (6 bases). Germline values: CDR1 MNHEY, CDR2 SMNVEV (reference sequence). Trimming cost V 6 bases and J 2 bases, with 12 bases left between them. The CDR3 covers 14 residues. CDR3 loop: CASRGLASTDTQYF. In nucleotides, the CDR3 is TGTGCCAGCAGAGGTCTAGCGTCCACAGATACGCAGTATTTT.

V is TRBV15 and J is TRBJ2-7, with TRBD2 as a possible D gene (6 bases). The length of the CDR3 is 18 residues. V gave up 0 bases and J gave up 0 bases, with 18 bases separating them. Per germline, CDR1 LNHNV and CDR2 YYDKDF (reference sequence). This chain's CDR3 is CATSREAGLSLSSYEQYF. The CDR3 coding sequence is TGTGCCACCAGCAGAGAGGCGGGACTTTCGTTAAGCTCCTACGAGCAGTACTTC.